This T cell receptor beta chain was found in a study of PD-L1 blockade in urothelial cancer. Assay used: immunoSEQ multiplex PCR; TCRdb lists only in-frame clones, some missing. The sample has 40,000 to 55,000 clones; just over 85% are singletons. The CDR3 is 12 amino acids. V was pared by 5 bases and J by 3 bases, with 0 bases of the junction left unmatched. The V gene's germline CDR1 is MNHEY and CDR2 SVGAGI. The time point here: pretreatment peripheral blood. The receptor was isolated from a man between 60 and 75 years old with urothelial cancer. The sequencing used PBMCs, collected around atezolizumab (anti-PD-L1) treatment. The gene calls are TRBV6-5 and TRBJ1-1; TRBD1 agrees at 7 bases. The CDR3 loop is CASSQGDTEAFF. CDR3 nucleotide sequence: TGTGCCAGCAGTCAGGGGGACACTGAAGCTTTCTTT.